The rows below give T cell receptor beta chains drawn from one sample of a study of vaccination and CD4 T cells after COVID-19. The antigens these receptors bind are not known. From the PCR reads, TCRdb called clonotypes with MiXCR, one entry per CDR3 protein. Among fewer than 20,000 distinct CDR3 sequences listed, about 50% were seen once. Here the sequenced sample was CD4+ T cells from blood, cultured in vitro, taken before SARS-CoV-2 vaccination. The receptors here all came from a human donor who had recovered from COVID-19. The CDR3 runs from the conserved cysteine through the conserved F or W. Fields, in order: CDR3 length, clone size, D gene, V gene, J gene, CDR3 DNA, CDR3 protein. A D gene is named only where the DNA matches it firmly. Rows may omit the clone size; those that give it use once, few, many or a size class.

13	.	TRBD1	TRBV6-1	TRBJ1-2	TGTGCCAGCAGACTAGGGGGCAGCTATGGCTACACCTTC	CASRLGGSYGYTF
14	.	TRBD2	TRBV7-3	TRBJ2-1	TGTGCCAGCAGCATTAGCGGGGGGTTGAATGAGCAGTTCTTC	CASSISGGLNEQFF
14	.	.	TRBV5-4	TRBJ2-5	TGTGCCAGCAGCTTGCGGTCAGGGCAAGAGACCCAGTACTTC	CASSLRSGQETQYF
14	.	.	TRBV20-1	TRBJ2-7	TGCAGTGCCCACGACCGGGGACGGAGATACGAGCAGTACTTC	CSAHDRGRRYEQYF
14	.	.	TRBV7-2	TRBJ2-3	TGTGCCAGCAGCTTAGGCTCTACCGCAGATACGCAGTATTTT	CASSLGSTADTQYF
15	few	.	TRBV7-9	TRBJ1-3	TGTGCCAGCAGCTCCGCTAGGAGCTCTGGAAACACCATATATTTT	CASSSARSSGNTIYF
13	few	TRBD1	TRBV20-1	TRBJ1-4	TGCAGTGCTCGGACAGGGGTGGGCGAAAAACTGTTTTTT	CSARTGVGEKLFF
17	.	TRBD1	TRBV5-6	TRBJ1-6	TGTGCCAGCAGCCCAGCCAGGGGGCAGGGTTGGTATTCACCCCTCCACTTT	CASSPARGQGWYSPLHF
14	.	TRBD1	TRBV20-1	TRBJ2-5	TGCAGTGCCGAGGGGGACAGGGCAAAAGAGACCCAGTACTTC	CSAEGDRAKETQYF
15	.	TRBD2	TRBV11-1	TRBJ2-5	TGTGCCAGCAGCCATAAAGCGGGAGGGACAGAGACCCAGTACTTC	CASSHKAGGTETQYF
17	.	.	TRBV7-2	TRBJ2-3	TGTGCCAGCAGCTCACGCCTGGTAGTAGGTAGCACAGATACGCAGTATTTT	CASSSRLVVGSTDTQYF
12	.	.	TRBV28	TRBJ1-5	TGTGCCAGCAGAATAAGTCCGGCCCTTAAGCATTTT	CASRISPALKHF
15	.	.	TRBV6-5	TRBJ2-7	TGTGCCAGCAGTTACGCGTCTAGCCGGAGCTACGAGCAGTACTTC	CASSYASSRSYEQYF
16	.	.	TRBV5-1	TRBJ1-2	TGCGCCAGCAGCTTGATTGGGGACGGGAGCCTCTATGGCTACACCTTC	CASSLIGDGSLYGYTF
18	few	TRBD2	TRBV6-2/TRBV6-3	TRBJ2-7	TGTGCCAGCAGCCTACAGGAGACTAGCGGGACCCCCCTAGGGGAGCAGTACTTC	CASSLQETSGTPLGEQYF
15	.	TRBD1	TRBV28	TRBJ1-1	TGTGCCAGCAGTTCGTACAGGGGGCTTAACACTGAAGCTTTCTTT	CASSSYRGLNTEAFF
14	.	TRBD1	TRBV10-3	TRBJ1-2	TGTGCCATCAGTGAGTCGAGCAGGGGGCTTGGCTACACCTTC	CAISESSRGLGYTF
14	few	TRBD1	TRBV7-9	TRBJ1-6	TGTGCCAGCAGCTATCACAGGGGTAGTTCACCCCTCCACTTT	CASSYHRGSSPLHF
17	.	.	TRBV5-1	TRBJ2-1	TGCGCCAGCAGCTTGGAGAGGGGGAAAAGCTCCTACAATGAGCAGTTCTTC	CASSLERGKSSYNEQFF
20	.	TRBD1	TRBV28	TRBJ1-5	TGTGCCAGCAGTTCCCCTTCATCGAACAGGGGGCATTATAGCAATCAGCCCCAGCATTTT	CASSSPSSNRGHYSNQPQHF
12	.	.	TRBV7-9	TRBJ1-4	TGTGCCAGCAGCCCGGGGCACGAAAAACTGTTTTTT	CASSPGHEKLFF
17	once	.	TRBV6-2/TRBV6-3	TRBJ2-1	TGTGCCAGCAGTTACATTATCATGGGGGAGACCCACAATGAGCAGTTCTTC	CASSYIIMGETHNEQFF
14	.	.	TRBV28	TRBJ2-7	TGTGCCAGCAGTTTTTCTGGGTACTGGTACGAGCAGTACTTC	CASSFSGYWYEQYF
15	.	.	TRBV19	TRBJ2-7	TGTGCCAGTAGGGAAAGGGGGCCCCTGGGGGGGCAGCAGTACTTC	CASRERGPLGGQQYF
14	.	.	TRBV6-1	TRBJ2-3	TGTGCCAGCAGGAGGACGACTACTACAGATACGCAGTATTTT	CASRRTTTTDTQYF
13	.	TRBD1	TRBV5-1	TRBJ1-2	TGCGCCAGCAGCCTGACAGGGACGGATGGCTACACCTTC	CASSLTGTDGYTF
15	few	TRBD1	TRBV20-1	TRBJ1-6	TGCAGTGCTAGGCCCCCGGACAGGCCTAATTCACCCCTCCACTTT	CSARPPDRPNSPLHF
16	.	.	TRBV15	TRBJ1-5	TGTGCCACCAGCAGAGTAAGGGGGGGGGGCAATCAGCCCCAGCATTTT	CATSRVRGGGNQPQHF
15	once	.	TRBV5-6	TRBJ1-2	TGTGCCAGCAGCTTGGGGACAGCACCTAACTATGGCTACACCTTC	CASSLGTAPNYGYTF
15	.	TRBD2	TRBV7-2	TRBJ2-1	TGTGCCAGCAGCTCACTAGCGGGAGGCAGGGATGAGCAGTTCTTC	CASSSLAGGRDEQFF
14	.	.	TRBV20-1	TRBJ2-5	TGCAGTGGAGGGGGAGCGGTGTACCAAGAGACCCAGTACTTC	CSGGGAVYQETQYF
14	few	TRBD2	TRBV20-1	TRBJ2-2	TGCAGTGCTAGAGATCGGACTAGCGGCGGGGAGCTGTTTTTT	CSARDRTSGGELFF
15	.	.	TRBV6-2/TRBV6-3	TRBJ2-3	TGTGCCAGCAGTTATCGGAGCCAACGCACAGATACGCAGTATTTT	CASSYRSQRTDTQYF
12	few	.	TRBV2	TRBJ2-3	TGTGCCAGCGGAGCCAGAGGGGAAACGCAGTATTTT	CASGARGETQYF
15	.	.	TRBV21-1	TRBJ1-2	TGTGCCAGCAACTCCCCCCCCGCGTCCCCTTATGGCTACACCTTC	CASNSPPASPYGYTF
15	.	.	TRBV6-1	TRBJ1-3	TGTGCCAGCAGTGTCAGACGTAGCCTACGGAACACCATATATTTT	CASSVRRSLRNTIYF
14	.	TRBD1	TRBV20-1	TRBJ2-2	TGCAGTGCCCGGGACAGCGCGAACACCGGGGAGCTGTTTTTT	CSARDSANTGELFF
14	.	.	TRBV2	TRBJ1-5	TGTGCCAGCAGGGACCTCTTAGGCAATCAGCCCCAGCATTTT	CASRDLLGNQPQHF
14	.	.	TRBV25-1	TRBJ2-5	TGTGCCAGCAGTGAATATAGACAGCAAGAGACCCAGTACTTC	CASSEYRQQETQYF
15	.	.	TRBV11-2	TRBJ1-6	TGTGCCAGCAGCTTCTCGTGGGGGAATAATTCACCCCTCCACTTT	CASSFSWGNNSPLHF
12	few	.	TRBV24-1	TRBJ2-5	TGTGCCACCAGTGATCAGCAAGAGACCCAGTACTTC	CATSDQQETQYF
14	.	.	TRBV19	TRBJ1-5	TGTGCCAGTAGTGTCCAGGGTAGCAATCAGCCCCAGCATTTT	CASSVQGSNQPQHF
14	.	.	TRBV20-1	TRBJ2-7	TGCAGTGCTAGGTCGGAGGTGATTTCCCACGAGCAGTACTTC	CSARSEVISHEQYF
15	few	.	TRBV7-2	TRBJ1-5	TGTGCCAGCAGCTTTTCAGGGGCCAGGGGTCAGCCCCAGCATTTT	CASSFSGARGQPQHF
14	.	.	TRBV24-1	TRBJ2-1	TGTGCCACCAGTGATTTAAAAGGGACGGGTGAGCGGTTCTTC	CATSDLKGTGERFF
13	.	.	TRBV2	TRBJ2-2	TGTGCCAGCAATGGACAAACCACCGGGGAGCTGTTTTTT	CASNGQTTGELFF
16	.	.	TRBV4-2	TRBJ2-6	TGTGCCAGCAGCCTGGGGGTACGTGTTGGGGCCAACGTCCTGACTTTC	CASSLGVRVGANVLTF
13	.	TRBD2	TRBV20-1	TRBJ2-3	TGCAGTGTCACGGGGGGTAGCACAGATACGCAGTATTTT	CSVTGGSTDTQYF
12	.	TRBD2	TRBV20-1	TRBJ2-7	TGCGCCCAGAGGAGCGGGAGCTACGAGCAGTACTTC	CAQRSGSYEQYF
14	.	.	TRBV20-1	TRBJ2-7	TGCAGTGCTTCTTCCGGACTCCACTCCTACGAGCAGTACTTC	CSASSGLHSYEQYF
14	.	.	TRBV7-2	TRBJ2-1	TGTGCCAGCAGCCCTGTATTATGGGGGGATGAGCAGTTCTTC	CASSPVLWGDEQFF
12	.	.	TRBV19	TRBJ1-1	TGTGCCAGTCATAACAGGGCCACTGAAGCTTTCTTT	CASHNRATEAFF
11	.	.	TRBV7-9	TRBJ2-7	TGTGCCAGCAGCATCCTTAGCGAGCAGTACTTC	CASSILSEQYF